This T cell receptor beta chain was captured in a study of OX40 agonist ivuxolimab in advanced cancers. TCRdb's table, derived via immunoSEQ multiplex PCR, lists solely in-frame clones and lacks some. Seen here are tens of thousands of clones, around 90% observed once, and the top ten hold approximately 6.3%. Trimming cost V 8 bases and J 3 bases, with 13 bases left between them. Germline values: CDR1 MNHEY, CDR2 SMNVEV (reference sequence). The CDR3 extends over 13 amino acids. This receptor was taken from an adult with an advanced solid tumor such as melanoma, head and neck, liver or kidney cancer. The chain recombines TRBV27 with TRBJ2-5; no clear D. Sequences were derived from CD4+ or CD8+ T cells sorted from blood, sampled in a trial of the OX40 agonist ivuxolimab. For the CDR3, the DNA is TGTGCCAGCCGCAATAGGTACAAAGAGACCCAGTACTTC. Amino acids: CASRNRYKETQYF.